This T cell receptor (beta chain) was sequenced during a study of T cells in Graves' hyperthyroidism and ophthalmopathy (dated by TCRdb to 2018 to 2020). Study-level background: Peripheral blood samples were taken at the time of initial diagnosis, prior to any treatment. Thyroid tissue and blood T-cell repertoires from more than five Graves' hyperthyroidism patients were also compared in the study. Whether ophthalmopathy could be predicted prospectively was tested in an independent validation cohort made up of about 18 hyperthyroidism patients plus 17 patients who later progressed to ophthalmopathy. To identify TCR V-J signatures that set the groups apart, the researchers used a discovery cohort of 100 patients, made up of about 44 with Graves' ophthalmopathy and some 60 with stable Graves' hyperthyroidism. After blood sampling, hyperthyroidism patients were treated with methimazole at a starting dose of 30 mg daily, and ophthalmopathy patients were treated with high-dose intravenous methylprednisolone. For training and testing, the 80 to 100 patients in the discovery cohort were randomly divided in a 7:3 ratio. The paper describes TCR Vbeta CDR3 sequencing of 120 to 150 peripheral blood samples, made up of 43 ophthalmopathy patients, around 78 hyperthyroidism patients and 17 progressor patients.

Ophthalmopathy patients had moderately to severely active disease, with a Clinical Activity Score of 3 or more, a NOSPECS grade of 4 or more, and a disease duration of less than 3 months. Exclusion was applied to patients with uncontrolled infections, other autoimmune diseases, pregnancy or lactation. Diagnoses relied on clinical symptoms, serum thyroxine and TRAb, thyroid ultrasound and orbital computed tomography. Ficoll-Paque density gradient centrifugation was used to isolate PBMCs from approximately 10 ml of fresh peripheral blood. Total RNA was extracted with Trizol reagent, and quality was checked on an Agilent 2100 Bioanalyzer. Study-wide conclusions, independent of this receptor: In validation, progression to ophthalmopathy was predicted by the model with roughly 69% sensitivity and 72.22% specificity, a median of approximately 6.5 months before onset. In cross-validation, a model built on a 13 V-J signature told ophthalmopathy apart from stable hyperthyroidism with roughly 87% sensitivity and 81% to 82% specificity, and in testing the same model reached 80%/75%. Sample size was not statistically predetermined, and blinding of investigators to group allocation was not performed. Blood samples also contained most of the expanded thyroid clonotypes (frequency above 0.001), which suggests that blood repertoires may reflect thyroid immune responses.

This clonotype has a count of ten or more. Its antigen target is currently unknown. No base quality values were provided; no much bigger clone lies one nucleotide off. The TCR beta CDR3 regions were amplified from the RNA transcripts. The TCR CDR3 was subjected to a first round of RT-PCR using the HTBI primer set and the Qiagen OneStep RT-PCR kit. Libraries were constructed in a second round of multiplex PCR, after which size selection and purification were performed. Sequencing of the libraries was done on an Illumina HiSeq2000 using paired-end 100 bp reads. As for how the authors treated the data: SOAPnuke was used to process the raw data, throwing out any read that contained adapters or uncalled bases, had a mean Phred below 15, or lacked an exact constant-primer or identifier match. COPE v1.2.5 was used to merge the high-quality paired reads, and each unique nucleotide sequence was defined as a clonotype. MiTCR v1.1 was used to align the clonotypes against IMGT TRBV, TRBD and TRBJ reference segments. Only V-J combinations with frequency above 0.0001, covering about 99% of repertoires, were analysed. A TCS score was defined as the ratio of F50 (clonal expansion) to E x V (chaos), with BLOSUM62-based TCRdist applied between CDR3 peptides within each V-J. Welch's t-statistics and random forest reduced some 510 V-J features to around 14, which were used in a naive Bayes classifier (R e1071). Using fastp at Q25 and MiXCR, TCRdb reprocessed the public reads and kept productive beta chains. A single entry per CDR3 protein holds the most common genes and DNA from its merged rows. In this record, the V and J calls reflect TCRdb's handling and not the investigators' own analysis. Recorded for this sample are approximately 400,000 distinct CDR3 sequences; roughly 14% of them occurred a single time. The leading ten clones occupy around 20% of the sample.

CDR1 and CDR2 are drawn from the germline V gene (reference sequence): SEHNR, FQNEAQ. Its CDR3 holds 14 amino acids, cysteine through phenylalanine. Solely the CDR3 DNA is kept, with 42 bases framed from the first base. V is shortened by 5 bases, J by 5 bases, and the region joining them spans 12 bases. Sequencing was performed on blood. The receptor chain draws on TRBV7-9 and TRBJ1-4; tentative D gene TRBD1, with 5 bases matching. The TCR comes from a woman aged 25 to 39 with Graves' ophthalmopathy. The DNA is as follows: TGTGCCAGCAGCCAATCGACAGTCAATGAAAAACTGTTTTTT. Its translation reads: CASSQSTVNEKLFF. The reference TRBV7-9 and TRBJ1-4 proteins fill in what lies around the CDR3, so the full variable domain reads DTGVSQNPRHKITKRGQNVTFRCDPISEHNRLYWYRQTLGQGPEFLTYFQNEAQLEKSRLLSDRFSAERPKGSFSTLEIQRTEQGDSAMYLCASSQSTVNEKLFFGSGTQLSVL.